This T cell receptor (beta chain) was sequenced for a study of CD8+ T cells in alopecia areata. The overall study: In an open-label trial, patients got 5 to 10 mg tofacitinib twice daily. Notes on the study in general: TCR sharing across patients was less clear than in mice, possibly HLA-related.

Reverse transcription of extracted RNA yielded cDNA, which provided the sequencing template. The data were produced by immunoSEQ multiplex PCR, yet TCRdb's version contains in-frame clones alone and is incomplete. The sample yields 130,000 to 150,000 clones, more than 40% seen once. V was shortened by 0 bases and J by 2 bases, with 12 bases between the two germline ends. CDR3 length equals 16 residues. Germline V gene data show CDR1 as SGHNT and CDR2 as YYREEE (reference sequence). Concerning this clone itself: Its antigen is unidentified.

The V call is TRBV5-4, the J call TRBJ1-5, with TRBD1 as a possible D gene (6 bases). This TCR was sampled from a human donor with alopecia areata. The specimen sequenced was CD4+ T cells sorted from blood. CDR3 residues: CASSLGDGGGNQPQHF. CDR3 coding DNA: TGTGCCAGCAGCTTGGGGGACGGGGGCGGCAATCAGCCCCAGCATTTT.